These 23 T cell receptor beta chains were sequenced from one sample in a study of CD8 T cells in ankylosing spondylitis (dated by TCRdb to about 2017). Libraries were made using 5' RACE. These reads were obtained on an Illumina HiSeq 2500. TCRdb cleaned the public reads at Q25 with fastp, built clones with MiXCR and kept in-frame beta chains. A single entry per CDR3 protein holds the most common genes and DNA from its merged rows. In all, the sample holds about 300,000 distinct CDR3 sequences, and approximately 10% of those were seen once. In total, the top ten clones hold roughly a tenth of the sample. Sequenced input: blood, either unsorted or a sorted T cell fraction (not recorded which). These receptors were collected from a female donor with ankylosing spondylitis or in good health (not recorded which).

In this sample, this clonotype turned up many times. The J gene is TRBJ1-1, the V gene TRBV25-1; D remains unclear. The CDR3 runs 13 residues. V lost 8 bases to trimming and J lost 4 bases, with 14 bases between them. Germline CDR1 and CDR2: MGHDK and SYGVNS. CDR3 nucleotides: TGTGCCAGCTCAAAAGGTATTTTCACTGAAGCTTTCTTT. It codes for CASSKGIFTEAFF. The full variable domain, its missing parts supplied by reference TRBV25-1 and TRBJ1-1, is EADIYQTPRYLVIGTGKKITLECSQTMGHDKMYWYQQDPGMELHLIHYSYGVNSTEKGDLSSESTVSRIRTEHFPLTLESARPSHTSQYLCASSKGIFTEAFFGQGTRLTVV.

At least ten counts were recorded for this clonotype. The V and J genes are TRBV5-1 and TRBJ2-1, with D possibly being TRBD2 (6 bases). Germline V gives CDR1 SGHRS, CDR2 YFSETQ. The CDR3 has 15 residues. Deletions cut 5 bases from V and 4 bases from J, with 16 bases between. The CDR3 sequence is CASREGLLSYNEQFF. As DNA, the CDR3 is TGCGCCAGCAGGGAGGGACTCCTAAGTTACAATGAGCAGTTCTTC.

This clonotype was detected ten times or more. The CDR3 DNA sequence: TGTGCCAGCACTCAAACCGGGACAGGAGTCTACGAGCAGTACTTC. Protein product: CASTQTGTGVYEQYF. The gene calls are TRBV28 and TRBJ2-7; 8 nucleotides agree with TRBD1. Trimming at V came to 7 bases and at J to 3 bases, leaving 11 bases not matched to a gene. CDR1 is MDHEN, CDR2 SYDVKM, per germline. There are 15 residues in the CDR3.

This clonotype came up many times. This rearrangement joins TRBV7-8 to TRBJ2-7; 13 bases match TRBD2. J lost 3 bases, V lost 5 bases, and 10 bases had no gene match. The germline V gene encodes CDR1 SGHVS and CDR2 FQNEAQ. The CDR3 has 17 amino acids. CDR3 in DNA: TGTGCCAGCAGCCCCCGCATTAGGACTAGCGGGAGCTACGAGCAGTACTTC. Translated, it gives CASSPRIRTSGSYEQYF.

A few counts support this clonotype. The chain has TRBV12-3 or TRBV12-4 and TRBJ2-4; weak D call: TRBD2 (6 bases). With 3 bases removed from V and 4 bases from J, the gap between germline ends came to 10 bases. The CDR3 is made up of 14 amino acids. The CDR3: CASSFGGLKNIQYF. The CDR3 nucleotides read TGTGCCAGCAGTTTCGGGGGACTGAAAAACATTCAGTACTTC.

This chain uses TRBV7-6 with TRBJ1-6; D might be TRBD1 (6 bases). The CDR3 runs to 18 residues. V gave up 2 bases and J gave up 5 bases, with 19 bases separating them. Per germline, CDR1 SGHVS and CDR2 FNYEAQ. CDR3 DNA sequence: TGTGCCAGCAGCTTAAAGGGGGGCCTCGCCCACCATAATTCACCCCTCCACTTT. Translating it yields CASSLKGGLAHHNSPLHF.

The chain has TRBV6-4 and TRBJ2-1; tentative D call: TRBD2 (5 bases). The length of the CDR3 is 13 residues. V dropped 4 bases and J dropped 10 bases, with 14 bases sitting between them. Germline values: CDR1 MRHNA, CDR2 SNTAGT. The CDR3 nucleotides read TGTGCCAGCAGTGGAGACCCCGAGGGAGAGCAGTTCTTC. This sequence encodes CASSGDPEGEQFF.

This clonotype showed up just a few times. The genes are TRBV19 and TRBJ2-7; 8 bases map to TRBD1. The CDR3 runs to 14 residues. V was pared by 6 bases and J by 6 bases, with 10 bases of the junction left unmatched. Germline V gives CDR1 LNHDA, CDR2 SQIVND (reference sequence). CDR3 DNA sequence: TGTGCCAGTAGCGGACAGGGAACTTCTAGCGAGCAGTACTTC. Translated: CASSGQGTSSEQYF.

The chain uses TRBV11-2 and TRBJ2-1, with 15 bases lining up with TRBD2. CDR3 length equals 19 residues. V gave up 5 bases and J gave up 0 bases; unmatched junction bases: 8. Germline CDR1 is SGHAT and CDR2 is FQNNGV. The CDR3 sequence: CASSGRTSGRASSYNEQFF. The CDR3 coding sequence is TGTGCCAGCAGCGGTCGGACTAGCGGGAGGGCAAGCTCCTACAATGAGCAGTTCTTC.

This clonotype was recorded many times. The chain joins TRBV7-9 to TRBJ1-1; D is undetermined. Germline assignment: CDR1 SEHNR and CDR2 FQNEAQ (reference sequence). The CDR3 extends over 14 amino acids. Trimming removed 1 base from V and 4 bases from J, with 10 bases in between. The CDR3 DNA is TGTGCCAGCAGCTTAGAGGTCAGTTCCACTGAAGCTTTCTTT. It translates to CASSLEVSSTEAFF.

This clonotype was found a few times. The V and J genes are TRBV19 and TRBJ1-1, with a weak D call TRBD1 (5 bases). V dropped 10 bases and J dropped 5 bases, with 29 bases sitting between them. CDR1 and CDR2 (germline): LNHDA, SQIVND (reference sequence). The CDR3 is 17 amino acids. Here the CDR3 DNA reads TGTGCCACCGTCGGCCGCCATCTGGGGGGACGCGGTACTGAAGCTTTCTTT. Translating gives CATVGRHLGGRGTEAFF. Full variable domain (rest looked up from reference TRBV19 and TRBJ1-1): DGGITQSPKYLFRKEGQNVTLSCEQNLNHDAMYWYRQDPGQGLRLIYYSQIVNDFQKGDIAEGYSVSREKKESFPLTVTSAQKNPTAFYLCATVGRHLGGRGTEAFFGQGTRLTVV.

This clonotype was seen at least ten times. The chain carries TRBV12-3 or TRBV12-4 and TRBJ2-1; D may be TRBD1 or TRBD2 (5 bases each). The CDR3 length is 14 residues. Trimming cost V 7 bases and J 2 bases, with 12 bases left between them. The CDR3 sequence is CASTPRGPYNEQFF. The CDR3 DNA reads TGTGCCAGCACCCCTCGGGGACCCTACAATGAGCAGTTCTTC.

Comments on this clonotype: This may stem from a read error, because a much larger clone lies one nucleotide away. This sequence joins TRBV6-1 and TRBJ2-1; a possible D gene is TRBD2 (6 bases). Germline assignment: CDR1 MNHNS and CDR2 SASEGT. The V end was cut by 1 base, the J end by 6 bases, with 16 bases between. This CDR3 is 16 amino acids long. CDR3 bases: TGTGCCAGCAGTGAAGGCATGTCAAGCGGGTGCAATGAGCAGTTCTTC. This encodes CASSEGMSSGCNEQFF.

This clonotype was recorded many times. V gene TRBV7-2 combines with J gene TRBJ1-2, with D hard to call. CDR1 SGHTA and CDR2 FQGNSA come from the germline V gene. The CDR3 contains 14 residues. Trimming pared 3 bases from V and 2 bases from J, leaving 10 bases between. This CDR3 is CASSFRQLNYGYTF. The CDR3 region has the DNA TGTGCCAGCAGCTTCCGGCAGTTAAACTATGGCTACACCTTC.

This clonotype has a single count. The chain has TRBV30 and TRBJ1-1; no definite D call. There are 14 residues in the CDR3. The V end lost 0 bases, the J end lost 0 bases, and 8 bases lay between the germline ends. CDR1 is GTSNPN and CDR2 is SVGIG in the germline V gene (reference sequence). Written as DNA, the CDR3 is TGTGCCTGGAGTGTACTCAGGATGAACACTGAAGCTTTCTTT. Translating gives CAWSVLRMNTEAFF.

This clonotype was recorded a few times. The CDR3 is CASWPINTGELFF. The CDR3 bases are TGTGCCAGCTGGCCTATAAACACCGGGGAGCTGTTTTTT. The V and J genes are TRBV5-5 and TRBJ2-2; no definite D call. Between the trimmed V and J ends, which lost 7 bases and 2 bases, there was a span of 9 bases. CDR1 and CDR2 from the germline V gene are SGHKS and YYEKEE (reference sequence). The CDR3 totals 13 residues.

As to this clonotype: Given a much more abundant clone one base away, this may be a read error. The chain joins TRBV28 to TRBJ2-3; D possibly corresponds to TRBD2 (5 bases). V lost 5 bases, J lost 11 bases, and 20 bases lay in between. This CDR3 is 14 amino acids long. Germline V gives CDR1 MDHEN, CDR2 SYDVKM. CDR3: CASSAEITGFLQYF. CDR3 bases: TGTGCCAGCAGTGCAGAAATAACGGGGTTCCTGCAGTATTTT. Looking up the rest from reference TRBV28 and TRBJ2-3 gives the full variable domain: DVKVTQSSRYLVKRTGEKVFLECVQDMDHENMFWYRQDPGLGLRLIYFSYDVKMKEKGDIPEGYSVSREKKERFSLILESASTNQTSMYLCASSAEITGFLQYFGPGTRLTVL.

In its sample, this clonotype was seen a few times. CDR3: CASSTSMNYGYTF. The CDR3 coding sequence is TGTGCCAGTAGTACGTCCATGAACTATGGCTACACCTTC. This chain joins TRBV19 and TRBJ1-2; D unresolved. V lost 4 bases and J 2 bases, leaving 8 bases between the germline ends. Germline values: CDR1 LNHDA, CDR2 SQIVND (reference sequence). The CDR3 consists of 13 residues.

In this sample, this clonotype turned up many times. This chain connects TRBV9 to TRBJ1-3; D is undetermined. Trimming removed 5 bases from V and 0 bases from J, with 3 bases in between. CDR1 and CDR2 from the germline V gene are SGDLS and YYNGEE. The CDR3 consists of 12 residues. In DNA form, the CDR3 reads TGTGCCAGCAGGGCCTCTGGAAACACCATATATTTT. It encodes CASRASGNTIYF.

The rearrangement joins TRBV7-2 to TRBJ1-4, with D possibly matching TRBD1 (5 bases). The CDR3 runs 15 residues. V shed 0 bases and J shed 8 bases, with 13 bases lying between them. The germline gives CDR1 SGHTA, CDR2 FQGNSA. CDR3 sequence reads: CASSLARGVREKLFF. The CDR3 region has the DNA TGTGCCAGCAGCTTAGCACGGGGGGTTCGGGAAAAACTGTTTTTT. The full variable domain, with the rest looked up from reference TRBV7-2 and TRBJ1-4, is GAGVSQSPSNKVTEKGKDVELRCDPISGHTALYWYRQSLGQGLEFLIYFQGNSAPDKSGLPSDRFSAERTGGSVSTLTIQRTQQEDSAVYLCASSLARGVREKLFFGSGTQLSVL.

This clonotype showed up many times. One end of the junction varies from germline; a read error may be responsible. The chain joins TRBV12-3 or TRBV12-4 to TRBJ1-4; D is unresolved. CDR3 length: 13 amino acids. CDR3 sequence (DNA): TGTGCCAGCAGCGAAAAGTTAAGCCGGGCCCTTTGTTTT. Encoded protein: CASSEKLSRALCF.

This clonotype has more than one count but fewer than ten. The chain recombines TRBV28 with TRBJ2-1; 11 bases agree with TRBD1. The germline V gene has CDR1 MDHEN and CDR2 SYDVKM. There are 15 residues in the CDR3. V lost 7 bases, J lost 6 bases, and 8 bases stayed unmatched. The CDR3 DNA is TGTGCCAGCATCCTTGCGGGACAGGGGGTCAATGAGCAGTTCTTC. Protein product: CASILAGQGVNEQFF.

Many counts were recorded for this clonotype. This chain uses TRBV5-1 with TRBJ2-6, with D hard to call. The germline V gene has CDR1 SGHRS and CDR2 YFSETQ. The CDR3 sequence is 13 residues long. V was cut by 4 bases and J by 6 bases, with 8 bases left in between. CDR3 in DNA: TGCGCCAGCAGCGTTTCCGAGGCCAACGTCCTGACTTTC. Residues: CASSVSEANVLTF.